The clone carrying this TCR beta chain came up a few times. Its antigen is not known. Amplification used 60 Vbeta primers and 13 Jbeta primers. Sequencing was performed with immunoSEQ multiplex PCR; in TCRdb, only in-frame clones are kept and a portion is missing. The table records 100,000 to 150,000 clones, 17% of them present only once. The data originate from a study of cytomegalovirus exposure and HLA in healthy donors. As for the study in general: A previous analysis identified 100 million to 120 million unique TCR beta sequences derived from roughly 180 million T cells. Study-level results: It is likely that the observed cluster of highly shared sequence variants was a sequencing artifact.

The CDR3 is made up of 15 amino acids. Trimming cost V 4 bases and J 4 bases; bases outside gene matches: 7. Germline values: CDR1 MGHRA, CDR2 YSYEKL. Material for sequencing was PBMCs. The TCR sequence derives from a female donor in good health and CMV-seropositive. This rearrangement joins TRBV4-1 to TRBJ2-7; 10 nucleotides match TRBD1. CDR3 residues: CASSPSGTGAYEQYF. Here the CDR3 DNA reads TGCGCCAGCAGCCCGAGCGGGACAGGGGCGTACGAGCAGTACTTC.